This T cell receptor (beta chain) originates from a study of metastatic and nonmetastatic thyroid tumors. The overall study: Comparison of repertoires was carried out across blood and tumor or nodule tissue from malignant and benign thyroid patients.

In its sample, this clone was seen many times. The entire patient cohort was treatment-naive prior to thyroid surgery. Germline V gene lookup returns CDR1 SGHTA and CDR2 FQGTGA. This CDR3 spans 11 amino acids. The V end lost 6 bases, the J end lost 6 bases, and 9 bases lay between the germline ends. MiXCR reprocessed the PCR reads for TCRdb. The sample yields 35,000 to 40,000 clones, 17% seen once. This clonotype originated in a female donor with papillary thyroid cancer or a benign thyroid nodule (not recorded which). Some clones in this sample may be carry-over from other donors' samples. The sample was tumor tissue. The V and J genes are TRBV7-3 and TRBJ2-7; D remains unclear. In nucleotides, the CDR3 is TGTGCCAGCAGTCCTCGATCCGAGCAGTACTTC. Translation gives CASSPRSEQYF.